This TCR beta chain was retrieved from a study of human T cells and chemical hapten exposure. The V gene end was trimmed by 2 bases and the J gene end by 3 bases; junction bases not matched to a gene: 7. Looked up from germline, CDR1 is MNHEY and CDR2 is SVGEGT. This CDR3 has 15 residues. Time point specified: patch test 1, 2 weeks after DPC sensitization. The treatment here: therapeutic diphenylcyclopropenone sensitization with weekly scalp DPC. TCRdb reprocessed the RACE reads via MiXCR and lists one record per CDR3 protein. This table holds under 65,000 distinct CDR3 sequences, 9.3% found once. The source is a woman aged 50 to 60 with alopecia areata. Some clones in this sample may be carry-over from other donors' samples. The rearrangement joins TRBV6-2 or TRBV6-3 to TRBJ2-7, with TRBD2 matching over 7 bases. The specimen comprised whole blood, sampled in connection with sensitization to the hapten diphenylcyclopropenone (DPC). This CDR3 reads CASSYSGGRDYEQYF. DNA of the CDR3: TGTGCCAGCAGTTACAGTGGCGGGAGAGACTACGAGCAGTACTTC.